This entry is about one T cell receptor beta chain. Antigen specificity is unknown. The immunoSEQ assay was v3.0, run at survey level. Sequenced by immunoSEQ multiplex PCR; TCRdb stores in-frame clones only, minus some. Of tens of thousands of clones in the sample, just under 95% are singletons; the top ten hold about 3.4%. This entry belongs to a study of long-term antiretroviral therapy in people with HIV. Study-wide results and limits: Controls had broader CDR3 length ranges than HIV repertoires did. Clones showing expansion before ART dominated the repertoire at all time points.

Participants who had HIV were, without exception, treated in the United States. Samples held 1-10 million cryopreserved PBMC before DNA extraction. Germline lookup yields CDR1 MGHRA and CDR2 YSYEKL. This CDR3 has 16 residues. J lost 1 base, V lost 3 bases, and 8 bases had no gene match. The sequence derives from a man in his fifties or sixties with HIV. This material consisted of unsorted PBMCs, taken 5.3 years after starting antiretroviral therapy. This chain joins TRBV4-1 and TRBJ1-1; 7 positions agree with TRBD1. In nucleotides, the CDR3 is TGCGCCAGCAGCCATCAGGTAGGACAGGAGAACACTGAAGCTTTCTTT. This translates into CASSHQVGQENTEAFF.